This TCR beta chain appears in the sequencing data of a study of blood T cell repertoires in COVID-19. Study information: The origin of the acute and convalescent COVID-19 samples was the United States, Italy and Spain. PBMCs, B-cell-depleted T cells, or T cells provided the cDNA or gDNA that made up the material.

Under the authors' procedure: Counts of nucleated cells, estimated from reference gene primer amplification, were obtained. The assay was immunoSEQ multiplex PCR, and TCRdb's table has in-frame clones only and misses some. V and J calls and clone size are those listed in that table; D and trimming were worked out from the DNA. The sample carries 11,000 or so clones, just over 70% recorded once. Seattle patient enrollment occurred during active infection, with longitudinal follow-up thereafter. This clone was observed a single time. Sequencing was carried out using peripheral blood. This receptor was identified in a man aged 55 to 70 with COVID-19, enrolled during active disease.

In DNA form, the CDR3 reads TGCAGCGTTGTCGCGGGGAACTATGGCTACACCTTC. Translating gives CSVVAGNYGYTF. This chain uses TRBV29-1 with TRBJ1-2, with D hard to call. The V end was cut by 4 bases, the J end by 2 bases, with 8 bases between. The CDR3 length is 12 residues. The germline gives CDR1 SQVTM, CDR2 ANQGSEA.